A single sample gave rise to the 26 T cell receptor beta chains below, sequenced in a study of kidney transplant recipient with SARS-CoV-2 infection. TCRdb itself ran the reads through MiXCR, one entry per CDR3 protein. The sample shows 250,000 or so distinct CDR3 sequences, around 26% of them seen only once. The sequenced sample was a blood sample, obtained at baseline and on day 111 from a kidney transplant recipient. The receptors come from a male patient between 25 and 40 years old who had COVID-19 and was a kidney transplant recipient. The T cells may partly be graft donor cells.

This clonotype was recorded at least ten times. The gene calls are TRBV20-1 and TRBJ1-6, with no clear D. CDR3 length: 15 amino acids. The germline CDR1 and CDR2 sequences are DFQATT and SNEGSKA (reference sequence). The V end lost 0 bases, the J end lost 8 bases, and 14 bases lay between the germline ends. The CDR3 sequence is CSAREGRVGDSPLHF. In DNA, the CDR3 is TGCAGTGCTAGAGAGGGGAGGGTTGGGGATTCACCCCTCCACTTT.

Concerning this clonotype: Given a much more abundant clone one base away, this may be a read error. CDR3: CANSLGSVGEQYF. The CDR3 coding sequence is TGTGCCAACAGCTTAGGCTCCGTCGGCGAGCAGTACTTC. The gene calls are TRBV7-9 and TRBJ2-7; D remains ambiguous. Germline V lookup: CDR1 SEHNR, CDR2 FQNEAQ (reference sequence). This CDR3 has 13 amino acids.

There are many counts of this clonotype. The chain joins TRBV27 to TRBJ2-7, with 7 bases lining up with TRBD1. The ends lost 7 bases at V and 4 bases at J; junction bases unmatched: 13. The V gene's germline CDR1 is MNHEY and CDR2 SMNVEV (reference sequence). The CDR3 is 15 amino acids. The CDR3 loop reads CASKSRDRGTYEQYF. CDR3 in DNA: TGTGCCAGCAAAAGCCGGGACAGAGGAACTTACGAGCAGTACTTC.

Many counts were recorded for this clonotype. This chain connects TRBV7-1 to TRBJ1-2, with D uncertain. TRBV7-1 is an open reading frame whose function is uncertain. The ends were cut back, 5 bases at V and 4 bases at J, with 23 bases in the middle. This CDR3 has 17 amino acids. The CDR3 here is CASSPCLHEGKTYGYTF. The DNA of the CDR3 is TGTGCCAGCAGCCCCTGTCTTCACGAGGGAAAGACCTATGGCTACACCTTC.

As regards this clonotype: A clone one base away is much larger, so this may be a read error. The chain employs TRBV9 and TRBJ1-3; the D is unclear. The CDR3 runs to 13 residues. Looked up from germline, CDR1 is SGDLS and CDR2 is YYNGEE. The CDR3 sequence is CASGVFSGNTICF. The CDR3 region has the DNA TGTGCCAGCGGCGTATTCTCTGGAAACACCATATGTTTT. Looking up the rest from reference TRBV9 and TRBJ1-3 gives the full variable domain: DSGVTQTPKHLITATGQRVTLRCSPRSGDLSVYWYQQSLDQGLQFLIQYYNGEERAKGNILERFSAQQFPDLHSELNLSSLELGDSALYFCASGVFSGNTICFGEGSWLTVV.

There are many counts of this clonotype. DNA of the CDR3: TGTGCCAGCAGCCAAGGTTCGGGGGCTGGCTACACCTTC. Translating gives CASSQGSGAGYTF. The chain combines TRBV3-1 with TRBJ1-2; D is perhaps TRBD1 (6 bases). The CDR3 extends over 13 amino acids. With 1 base removed from V and 7 bases from J, the gap between germline ends came to 10 bases. Germline CDR1 is LGHDT and CDR2 is YNNKEL (reference sequence).

This clonotype has only a few counts. The chain uses TRBV4-2 and TRBJ2-3, with D perhaps TRBD1 (6 bases). The V gene lost 1 base and the J gene lost 2 bases, with 7 bases spanning the gap. The CDR3 is 14 amino acids. In germline, CDR1 is LGHNA, CDR2 YNFKEQ. The chain's CDR3 is CASSQGTDTDTQYF. The CDR3 nucleotides are TGTGCCAGCAGCCAAGGGACAGACACAGATACGCAGTATTTT.

This clonotype was seen only a few times. CDR3 protein: CASSGGTGNLNEQFF. In DNA form, the CDR3 reads TGTGCCAGCAGCGGCGGGACAGGGAATCTAAATGAGCAGTTCTTC. The chain recombines TRBV5-6 with TRBJ2-1; TRBD1 agrees at 9 bases. V lost 4 bases to trimming and J lost 7 bases; unmatched junction nucleotides: 9. This CDR3 spans 15 amino acids. Germline V CDR1 and CDR2: SGHDT, YYEEEE. The entire variable domain, with the rest obtained from reference TRBV5-6 and TRBJ2-1, is as follows: DAGVTQSPTHLIKTRGQQVTLRCSPKSGHDTVSWYQQALGQGPQFIFQYYEEEERQRGNFPDRFSGHQFPNYSSELNVNALLLGDSALYLCASSGGTGNLNEQFFGPGTRLTVL.

This clonotype was recorded at least ten times. The chain combines TRBV10-2 with TRBJ2-7; 7 bases match TRBD2. Per the germline V gene, CDR1 is WSHSY and CDR2 is SAAADI. V dropped 6 bases and J dropped 6; count of bases not matched to a gene: 8. The CDR3 is 13 residues long. This CDR3 is CASRPSGVAEQYF. CDR3 coding DNA: TGCGCCAGCAGACCAAGCGGGGTAGCCGAGCAGTACTTC.

With respect to this clonotype: This could be a read error, since a much larger clone is one nucleotide away. The chain recombines TRBV4-1 with TRBJ2-7; no firm D call. CDR1 and CDR2 from the germline V gene are MGHRA and YSYEKL. V shed 2 bases and J shed 2 bases, with 19 bases lying between them. This CDR3 has 17 amino acids. In DNA, the CDR3 is TGCGCCAGCAGCCAAAATGGAACGGGTCCCGGAACCTACGAGCAGTACTTC. Encoded protein: CASSQNGTGPGTYEQYF.

This clonotype has at least ten counts. The chain links TRBV7-2 to TRBJ2-5, with D unresolved. The CDR3 runs to 14 residues. The germline V gene encodes CDR1 SGHTA and CDR2 FQGNSA. V was trimmed by 5 bases and J by 8 bases, leaving 18 bases between them. CDR3 in DNA: TGTGCCAGCAGCCCCGCCGAAGGAGTTAGAACCCAGTACTTC. Translated, it gives CASSPAEGVRTQYF. Variable domain in full (rest from reference TRBV7-2 and TRBJ2-5): GAGVSQSPSNKVTEKGKDVELRCDPISGHTALYWYRQSLGQGLEFLIYFQGNSAPDKSGLPSDRFSAERTGGSVSTLTIQRTQQEDSAVYLCASSPAEGVRTQYFGPGTRLLVL.

This clonotype occurred many times. The chain links TRBV3-1 to TRBJ2-5, with no clear D. This CDR3 contains 17 residues. Germline CDR1 LGHDT, CDR2 YNNKEL (reference sequence). V shed 5 bases and J shed 5 bases, with 24 bases lying between them. The DNA of the CDR3 is TGTGCCAGCAGCGCTTCGCCTCCCATTTCTTTCTCTGAGACCCAGTACTTC. Protein: CASSASPPISFSETQYF.

As regards this clonotype: A clone one base away is much larger, so this may be a read error. CDR3 sequence: CANSYAVGQGSSYEQYF. The CDR3 region has the DNA TGTGCCAACAGTTACGCCGTAGGGCAGGGGAGCTCCTACGAGCAGTACTTC. The chain employs TRBV7-9 and TRBJ2-7; maybe TRBD1 (6 bases). V was cut by 10 bases and J by 0 bases, with 25 bases left in between. From germline, CDR1 is SEHNR and CDR2 FQNEAQ (reference sequence). The CDR3 has 17 amino acids.

This clonotype appeared many times. The genes are TRBV6-4 and TRBJ2-1; D is undetermined. Germline V CDR1 and CDR2: MRHNA, SNTAGT. The CDR3 is 11 residues long. V lost 7 bases and J lost 7, with 8 bases in between. CDR3 nucleotide sequence: TGTGCCAGCACCGGAGTTAATGAGCAGTTCTTC. As protein: CASTGVNEQFF.

This clonotype was seen repeatedly, ten times or more. The genes are TRBV4-3 and TRBJ1-2; no reliable D call. From germline, CDR1 is LGHNA and CDR2 YSLEER. This CDR3 comprises 17 residues. Trimming pared 5 bases from V and 4 bases from J, leaving 23 bases between. As DNA, the CDR3 is TGCGCCAGCAGCGGACTGGCAGGACGTCGAAAGACCTATGGCTACACCTTC. This sequence encodes CASSGLAGRRKTYGYTF.

The chain has TRBV20-1 and TRBJ2-5; D may be TRBD2 (6 bases). CDR1 and CDR2 (germline): DFQATT, SNEGSKA (reference sequence). Trimming left V 3 bases short and J 0 bases short, with 17 bases between. There are 16 residues in the CDR3. The chain's CDR3 is CSASGDSRIYQETQYF. The CDR3 bases are TGCAGTGCTAGTGGGGACTCTCGAATCTACCAAGAGACCCAGTACTTC.

This clonotype was counted at least ten times. DNA of the CDR3: TGTGCCAGCTCACCCTCTGGGGGGCTCGTTCAGCCCCAGCATTTT. Its protein is CASSPSGGLVQPQHF. This rearrangement joins TRBV18 to TRBJ1-5; D perhaps matches TRBD1 (6 bases). This CDR3 is built from 15 residues. With 3 bases removed from V and 6 bases from J, the gap between germline ends came to 15 bases. Per germline, CDR1 KGHSH and CDR2 LQKENI.

Details on this clonotype: This clone may be a read error of a much larger clone one base away. The CDR3 is CASSLCCPTSFSETQYF. For the CDR3, the DNA is TGTGCCAGCAGCCTGTGTTGTCCCACTTCTTTCTCTGAGACCCAGTACTTC. The chain employs TRBV3-1 and TRBJ2-5; unclear D gene. The CDR3 runs 17 residues. V was cut by 4 bases and J by 5 bases, with 23 bases left in between. CDR1 LGHDT and CDR2 YNNKEL come from the germline V gene (reference sequence).

To note about this clonotype: A much larger clone differs from this one at a single base, so this may be a read error. This rearrangement joins TRBV20-1 to TRBJ1-5; D remains unclear. Trimming took off 1 base at V and 3 bases at J, with 16 bases between the two ends. CDR1 is DFQATT, CDR2 SNEGSKA, per germline (reference sequence). The length of the CDR3 is 16 residues. This chain's CDR3 is CSARARRRTDNQPQHF. The CDR3 bases are TGCAGTGCTAGAGCCCGGAGGCGGACTGACAATCAGCCCCAGCATTTT.

This clonotype was observed a single time. The chain employs TRBV5-3 and TRBJ1-2; D is undetermined. TRBV5-3 is classed as an ORF, of uncertain function. V gave up 5 bases and J gave up 4 bases, with 21 bases separating them. The CDR3 runs to 16 residues. CDR3 in amino acids: CARSVWVVRKTYGYTF. In DNA form, the CDR3 reads TGTGCCAGAAGTGTGTGGGTGGTGAGAAAGACCTATGGCTACACCTTC.

This clonotype was recorded at least ten times. The rearrangement uses TRBV20-1 and TRBJ1-5, with 10 bases lining up with TRBD1. The CDR3 has 19 residues. Germline V gives CDR1 DFQATT, CDR2 SNEGSKA (reference sequence). V lost 1 base to trimming and J lost 0 bases; unmatched junction nucleotides: 12. Here the CDR3 reads CSARVATGGADYSNQPQHF. The CDR3 DNA is TGCAGTGCTAGAGTCGCGACAGGGGGCGCCGATTATAGCAATCAGCCCCAGCATTTT.

Many counts were recorded for this clonotype. The chain combines TRBV23-1 with TRBJ1-2; D ambiguous. TRBV23-1 is classed as an ORF, of uncertain function. The CDR3 totals 17 residues. The V end was cut by 5 bases, the J end by 4 bases, with 23 bases between. The CDR3 here is CASSWFGLRRKTYGYTF. CDR3 DNA: TGCGCCAGCAGTTGGTTCGGGCTACGCAGAAAGACCTATGGCTACACCTTC.

This clonotype has a count of ten or more. This rearrangement joins TRBV6-2 or TRBV6-3 to TRBJ1-2; D is uncertain. V gave up 6 bases and J gave up 0 bases, with 8 bases separating them. The CDR3 consists of 13 residues. Per the germline V gene, CDR1 is MNHEY and CDR2 is SVGEGT. The CDR3 sequence is CASRSSPNYGYTF. Here the CDR3 DNA reads TGTGCCAGCAGGTCCAGCCCTAACTATGGCTACACCTTC.

This clonotype was counted at least ten times. The chain is built from TRBV6-5 and TRBJ2-2; 12 bases line up with TRBD2. The junction had 8 bases not matched to a gene; V was cut back by 2 bases and J by 4 bases. The CDR3 length is 18 residues. Per the germline V gene, CDR1 is MNHEY and CDR2 is SVGAGI. CDR3 DNA: TGTGCCAGCAGTTACCAGATGACGACTAGCGGGGGCACCGGGGAGCTGTTTTTT. Amino acids: CASSYQMTTSGGTGELFF.

Concerning this clonotype itself: A read error may produce the germline difference seen at one junction end. CDR3 amino acids: CASSLGQRYEQHF. For the CDR3, the DNA is TGTGCCAGCAGCTTAGGACAGAGGTACGAGCAACACTTC. V is TRBV7-3 and J is TRBJ2-7, with D tentatively TRBD1 (6 bases). The CDR3 is 13 residues long. Germline CDR1 and CDR2: SGHTA and FQGTGA.

Regarding this clonotype: Possible read error: a much larger clone is one base away. V and J are TRBV10-3 and TRBJ2-7; TRBD2 aligns across 10 bases. The CDR3 is made up of 14 amino acids. Trimming took 4 bases from V and 3 from J; bases not matched to a gene: 3. Germline V CDR1 and CDR2: ENHRY, SYGVKD. CDR3 residues: CAISGTSGDYEQYF. CDR3 bases: TGTGCCATCAGTGGGACTAGCGGAGACTACGAGCAGTACTTC.